Below are 27 T cell receptor beta chains sequenced from a single sample in a study of post-analysis software for immune sequencing data. Their cognate antigens are unknown. Unique molecular identifiers were present in the TCR beta cDNA libraries. TCRdb used MiXCR to reprocess the PCR reads, holding one entry per CDR3 protein. The data contain some 690,000 distinct CDR3 sequences, about 60% of them singletons. Study-level points and caveats: Patients showed TRBV5-6, TRBV5-1 and TRBV20-1 among a few TRBV segments more frequent than in controls.

Sequencing was done on a sample of blood. The source of these receptors is a girl aged 2 to 10 with multiple sclerosis.

This chain uses TRBV2 with TRBJ1-2; 7 nucleotides match TRBD1. J gave up 2 bases and V 5 bases, and 11 bases lay outside the gene matches. From germline, CDR1 is SNHLY and CDR2 FYNNEI. There are 16 residues in the CDR3. DNA of the CDR3: TGTGCCAGCAGTCAGGGCGACAGGGCAAGGAACTATGGCTACACCTTC. Encoded protein: CASSQGDRARNYGYTF.

There are a few counts of this clonotype. The chain joins TRBV7-6 to TRBJ2-1, with D perhaps matching TRBD1 or TRBD2 (5 bases each). V lost 1 base and J 5 bases, leaving 9 bases between the germline ends. Germline V gives CDR1 SGHVS, CDR2 FNYEAQ. The CDR3 is 14 residues long. The CDR3 loop is CASSLVGVNNEQFF. In DNA, the CDR3 is TGTGCCAGCAGCTTAGTGGGGGTGAACAATGAGCAGTTCTTC.

This chain uses TRBV29-1 with TRBJ1-2, with 8 nucleotides matching TRBD1. CDR1 is SQVTM, CDR2 ANQGSEA, per germline. Trimming at V came to 4 bases and at J to 7 bases, leaving 11 bases not matched to a gene. This CDR3 has 14 amino acids. DNA for the CDR3: TGCAGCGTTGTATCATGGGACAGGACCTCTGGCTACACCTTC. Its translation: CSVVSWDRTSGYTF. Looking up the rest from reference TRBV29-1 and TRBJ1-2 gives the full variable domain: SAVISQKPSRDICQRGTSLTIQCQVDSQVTMMFWYRQQPGQSLTLIATANQGSEATYESGFVIDKFPISRPNLTFSTLTVSNMSPEDSSIYLCSVVSWDRTSGYTFGSGTRLTVV.

This chain connects TRBV7-2 to TRBJ2-1, with TRBD2 matching over 10 bases. The V gene's germline CDR1 is SGHTA and CDR2 FQGNSA. The CDR3 consists of 15 residues. The junction had 10 bases not matched to a gene; V was cut back by 6 bases and J by 8 bases. CDR3 nucleotides: TGTGCCAGCAGTCGTACTAGCGGGGAACGTCATGAGCAGTTCTTC. This sequence encodes CASSRTSGERHEQFF. The full variable domain, in which reference TRBV7-2 and TRBJ2-1 provide the parts outside the CDR3, is GAGVSQSPSNKVTEKGKDVELRCDPISGHTALYWYRQSLGQGLEFLIYFQGNSAPDKSGLPSDRFSAERTGGSVSTLTIQRTQQEDSAVYLCASSRTSGERHEQFFGPGTRLTVL.

This clonotype was seen ten or more times. This chain connects TRBV5-1 to TRBJ1-2; TRBD1 aligns across 9 bases. V lost 4 bases to trimming and J lost 6 bases; unmatched junction nucleotides: 4. Looked up from germline, CDR1 is SGHRS and CDR2 is YFSETQ. The CDR3 extends over 13 amino acids. This chain's CDR3 is CASSPGQGNGYTF. CDR3 in DNA: TGCGCCAGCAGCCCGGGACAGGGCAATGGCTACACCTTC.

This clonotype showed up just once. The V and J genes are TRBV5-1 and TRBJ2-4; the D gene is possibly TRBD1 (6 bases). The end of the DNA is better explained by TRBJ2-7, so the J call may be wrong. The CDR3 contains 15 residues. Germline CDR1 and CDR2: SGHRS and YFSETQ. CDR3 residues: CASSFGQWGPYEQYF. CDR3 coding DNA: TGCGCCAGCAGCTTCGGACAGTGGGGACCCTACGAGCAGTACTTC.

This clonotype was detected a few times. V gene TRBV10-3 combines with J gene TRBJ1-2, with D possibly TRBD1 on 5 matching bases. The ends were cut back, 3 bases at V and 4 bases at J, with 12 bases in the middle. CDR1 and CDR2 (germline): ENHRY, SYGVKD. This CDR3 comprises 14 residues. CDR3 protein: CAISDARGSYGYTF. The CDR3 DNA sequence: TGTGCCATCAGTGACGCTCGGGGGAGCTATGGCTACACCTTC.

The gene calls are TRBV24-1 and TRBJ2-5; D perhaps matches TRBD2 (6 bases). CDR1 and CDR2 from the germline V gene are KGHDR and SFDVKD. The CDR3 totals 14 residues. Deletions cut 7 bases from V and 11 bases from J, with 22 bases between. This CDR3 reads CATSGRDSYNEQYF. CDR3 nucleotides: TGTGCCACCAGCGGCCGGGACTCCTACAATGAGCAGTACTTC.

This chain uses TRBV29-1 with TRBJ2-7; D call uncertain. The V gene lost 4 bases and the J gene lost 2 bases, with 6 bases spanning the gap. The CDR3 consists of 11 residues. Germline-derived CDR1 and CDR2 are SQVTM and ANQGSEA. CDR3 protein: CSVAVTYEQYF. The CDR3 DNA is TGCAGCGTTGCAGTGACCTACGAGCAGTACTTC.

This clonotype was observed a handful of times. The CDR3 here is CSARDIGKEVGNTIYF. Written as DNA, the CDR3 is TGCAGTGCTAGAGATATCGGGAAAGAGGTCGGAAACACCATATATTTT. V usage is TRBV20-1 and J usage is TRBJ1-3; the D is unclear. The V gene lost 0 bases and the J gene lost 4 bases, with 16 bases spanning the gap. The CDR3 covers 16 residues. CDR1 DFQATT and CDR2 SNEGSKA come from the germline V gene (reference sequence).

About this clonotype: Its ends do not fully match the called genes, so a read error is possible. The chain links TRBV7-2 to TRBJ1-5; D remains ambiguous. From germline, CDR1 is SGHTA and CDR2 FQGNSA. CDR3 length equals 14 residues. CDR3 coding DNA: TGTGCCAGCCGCTTAGTGGCCATCCGTCGGCCCCAGCATTTT. It encodes CASRLVAIRRPQHF.

This clonotype was picked up a small number of times. The chain combines TRBV7-3 with TRBJ1-2; possible D gene TRBD1, 5 bases. CDR1 is SGHTA and CDR2 is FQGTGA in the germline V gene. V was clipped by 2 bases and J by 4 bases, with 11 bases between them. This CDR3 contains 14 residues. In nucleotides, the CDR3 is TGTGCCAGCAGCTTACCCGGGACCTGCTATGGCTACACCTTC. It is translated as CASSLPGTCYGYTF.

This clonotype was seen only a few times. This chain connects TRBV3-1 to TRBJ1-5; the D is unclear. Trimming removed 0 bases from V and 2 bases from J, with 8 bases in between. This CDR3 region has 15 residues. CDR1 and CDR2 from the germline V gene are LGHDT and YNNKEL (reference sequence). The CDR3 sequence: CASSQDTQGNQPQHF. In DNA form, the CDR3 reads TGTGCCAGCAGCCAAGATACCCAGGGCAATCAGCCCCAGCATTTT.

This clonotype was detected a few times. The chain couples TRBV7-2 to TRBJ2-4; a weak D match, TRBD1 (6 bases). The J call may be mistaken, given a closer DNA end match to TRBJ2-7. This CDR3 is 13 amino acids long. The germline V gene has CDR1 SGHTA and CDR2 FQGNSA. The CDR3 spells CASSQVQGYEQYF. The CDR3 nucleotides read TGTGCCAGCAGCCAGGTACAGGGCTACGAGCAGTACTTC.

This clonotype was seen more than once but under ten times. V usage is TRBV12-3 or TRBV12-4 and J usage is TRBJ1-5; D call uncertain. Trimming removed 4 bases at V and 0 bases at J, with 13 bases between. The CDR3 runs 16 residues. CDR3 amino acids: CASSSVRVYSNQPQHF. DNA for the CDR3: TGTGCCAGCAGTTCGGTACGCGTTTATAGCAATCAGCCCCAGCATTTT.

This clonotype was seen a few times. The CDR3: CSVEDKGQTNYGYTF. The CDR3 DNA reads TGCAGCGTTGAAGATAAGGGACAGACTAACTATGGCTACACCTTC. The chain couples TRBV29-1 to TRBJ1-2; 7 bases align to TRBD1. This CDR3 has 15 amino acids. V shed 0 bases and J 0 bases; nucleotides not matched to a gene: 4. The germline V gene encodes CDR1 SQVTM and CDR2 ANQGSEA. The full variable domain, completed using reference TRBV29-1 and TRBJ1-2, is SAVISQKPSRDICQRGTSLTIQCQVDSQVTMMFWYRQQPGQSLTLIATANQGSEATYESGFVIDKFPISRPNLTFSTLTVSNMSPEDSSIYLCSVEDKGQTNYGYTFGSGTRLTVV.

The CDR3, as DNA: TGTGCCAGCAGCTCTACAGGGTACACAGATACGCAGTATTTT. It encodes CASSSTGYTDTQYF. The V call is TRBV7-2, the J call TRBJ2-3; the D gene is possibly TRBD1 (6 bases). Deletions cut 4 bases from V and 2 bases from J, with 10 bases between. In germline, CDR1 is SGHTA, CDR2 FQGNSA. This CDR3 contains 14 residues.

J is TRBJ2-7 and V is TRBV6-2 or TRBV6-3, with 8 bases identical to TRBD1. Germline V gene data show CDR1 as MNHEY and CDR2 as SVGEGT. The junction had 8 bases not matched to a gene; V was cut back by 2 bases and J by 5 bases. The CDR3 is 15 residues long. The CDR3 region is CASSYAQGAGNEQYF. CDR3 coding DNA: TGTGCCAGCAGTTACGCCCAGGGGGCAGGTAACGAGCAGTACTTC.

This rearrangement joins TRBV3-1 to TRBJ2-1; maybe TRBD2 (5 bases). Trimming took 6 bases from V and 8 from J, leaving 14 bases between them. The CDR3 covers 13 residues. Germline CDR1 reads LGHDT; CDR2 reads YNNKEL (reference sequence). CDR3 DNA sequence: TGTGCCAGCAGGGCCCCCGGGATCCATGAGCAGTTCTTC. Its translation: CASRAPGIHEQFF.

CDR3 amino acids: CASSYAGSGANVLTF. Here the CDR3 DNA reads TGTGCCAGCAGTTACGCGGGATCTGGGGCCAACGTCCTGACTTTC. V usage is TRBV6-2 or TRBV6-3 and J usage is TRBJ2-6; tentatively, D is TRBD2 (6 bases). The CDR3 totals 15 residues. CDR1 is MNHEY and CDR2 is SVGEGT in the germline V gene. Trimming left V 2 bases short and J 1 base short, with 6 bases between.

The V call is TRBV20-1, the J call TRBJ2-1; 11 nucleotides match TRBD2. This CDR3 region has 16 residues. Germline CDR1 DFQATT, CDR2 SNEGSKA (reference sequence). V gave up 0 bases and J gave up 7 bases; unmatched junction bases: 8. The CDR3 region has the DNA TGCAGTGCTAGAGAGGGAGGGACTAGCGGAAGGAATGAGCAGTTCTTC. It yields the protein CSAREGGTSGRNEQFF.

The rearrangement links TRBV2 to TRBJ2-7; the D call may be TRBD1 or TRBD2 (6 bases each). The V and J ends lost 6 bases and 6 bases respectively, with 21 bases between them. Germline loops: CDR1 SNHLY, CDR2 FYNNEI. The CDR3 covers 15 residues. The CDR3 region has the DNA TGTGCCAGCAGCCGCTTGGGGGGCCGGCTTCGCGAGCAGTACTTC. Its translation: CASSRLGGRLREQYF.

CDR3 loop: CATSRDDGTDTQYF. The CDR3 DNA sequence: TGTGCCACCAGCAGAGATGACGGCACAGATACGCAGTATTTT. This rearrangement joins TRBV15 to TRBJ2-3; D gene unclear. The germline CDR1 and CDR2 sequences are LNHNV and YYDKDF (reference sequence). The V end was cut by 0 bases, the J end by 1 base, with 5 bases between. The CDR3 loop spans 14 amino acids.

V is TRBV20-1 and J is TRBJ2-5; 9 bases line up with TRBD2. Per germline, CDR1 DFQATT and CDR2 SNEGSKA (reference sequence). The CDR3 covers 16 residues. The J segment lost 0 bases and the V segment lost 0 bases, leaving 5 bases of the junction unmatched. The CDR3 DNA reads as TGCAGTGCTAGAGATTTGAGCGGGGGGTACCAAGAGACCCAGTACTTC. The encoded protein is CSARDLSGGYQETQYF.

The V and J genes are TRBV7-2 and TRBJ2-3; TRBD2 matches 8 bases. The CDR3 sequence is 16 residues long. The V and J ends lost 3 bases and 2 bases, in that order; junction bases with no gene match: 7. Germline values: CDR1 SGHTA, CDR2 FQGNSA. This chain's CDR3 is CASSFTAGAVTDTQYF. As DNA, the CDR3 is TGTGCCAGCAGCTTTACAGCGGGGGCCGTCACAGATACGCAGTATTTT.

CDR3 residues: CSARPLAGVDYSTDTQYF. CDR3 coding DNA: TGCAGTGCTAGACCGCTAGCGGGGGTTGACTATAGCACAGATACGCAGTATTTT. The J gene is TRBJ2-3, the V gene TRBV20-1, with 10 bases aligning to TRBD2. CDR3 length: 18 residues. Germline V gene lookup returns CDR1 DFQATT and CDR2 SNEGSKA (reference sequence). V gave up 2 bases and J gave up 0 bases; unmatched junction bases: 11.

J is TRBJ2-7 and V is TRBV29-1; D gene uncertain. This CDR3 is 12 amino acids long. The V end was cut by 0 bases, the J end by 4 bases, with 7 bases between. Germline values: CDR1 SQVTM, CDR2 ANQGSEA. The CDR3 protein is CSVEDGRYEQYF. DNA for the CDR3: TGCAGCGTTGAAGACGGAAGATACGAGCAGTACTTC.